The 30 T cell receptor beta chains below all came from one sample that was sequenced in a study of cytomegalovirus exposure and HLA in healthy donors. The PCR contained 60 Vbeta and 13 Jbeta primers. The data were produced by immunoSEQ multiplex PCR, yet TCRdb's version contains in-frame clones alone and is incomplete. This sample's clone table lists over 65,000 clones. The sample comprised PBMCs. The receptors were gathered from a young man in good health and CMV-seronegative.

The V call is TRBV11-2, the J call TRBJ1-1; TRBD1 aligns across 10 bases. The ends lost 5 bases at V and 5 bases at J; junction bases unmatched: 8. The germline CDR1 and CDR2 sequences are SGHAT and FQNNGV. This CDR3 region has 15 residues. The CDR3 reads CASSVLGQGNTEAFF. As DNA, the CDR3 is TGTGCCAGCAGCGTCCTGGGACAGGGGAATACTGAAGCTTTCTTT.

The chain has TRBV4-2 and TRBJ2-1, with TRBD2 matching 15 bases. The CDR3 covers 17 residues. The J segment lost 6 bases and the V segment lost 0 bases, leaving 3 bases of the junction unmatched. Germline lookup yields CDR1 LGHNA and CDR2 YNFKEQ. In DNA, the CDR3 is TGTGCCAGCAGCCAAGAACCGGGACTAGCGGGGGGCAATGAGCAGTTCTTC. It specifies CASSQEPGLAGGNEQFF.

V gene TRBV4-1 combines with J gene TRBJ1-1; the match to TRBD1 covers 10 bases. The CDR3 loop spans 15 amino acids. V gave up 5 bases and J gave up 4 bases; unmatched junction bases: 7. The germline CDR1 and CDR2 sequences are MGHRA and YSYEKL. The CDR3 sequence is CASSMYDRGLTEAFF. The CDR3 bases are TGCGCCAGCAGCATGTACGACAGGGGGCTCACTGAAGCTTTCTTT.

The chain links TRBV5-1 to TRBJ2-7; TRBD2 matches at 8 bases. Germline CDR1 is SGHRS and CDR2 is YFSETQ. The CDR3 totals 15 residues. J was trimmed by 0 bases and V by 4 bases; bases with no gene match: 6. CDR3 amino acids: CASSPASGYSYEQYF. DNA for the CDR3: TGCGCCAGCAGCCCCGCTAGCGGGTACTCCTACGAGCAGTACTTC. The entire variable domain, with the rest obtained from reference TRBV5-1 and TRBJ2-7, is as follows: KAGVTQTPRYLIKTRGQQVTLSCSPISGHRSVSWYQQTPGQGLQFLFEYFSETQRNKGNFPGRFSGRQFSNSRSEMNVSTLELGDSALYLCASSPASGYSYEQYFGPGTRLTVT.

The rearrangement links TRBV7-9 to TRBJ2-7; TRBD2 aligns across 14 bases. Per germline, CDR1 SEHNR and CDR2 FQNEAQ (reference sequence). The V segment lost 5 bases and the J segment 5 bases; nucleotides outside the gene matches: 8. The CDR3 contains 16 residues. The CDR3 is CASSGGTSGRDDEQYF. The CDR3 nucleotides are TGTGCCAGCAGCGGGGGGACTAGCGGGAGAGATGACGAGCAGTACTTC. Combining the CDR3 with reference TRBV7-9 and TRBJ2-7 gives the whole variable domain DTGVSQNPRHKITKRGQNVTFRCDPISEHNRLYWYRQTLGQGPEFLTYFQNEAQLEKSRLLSDRFSAERPKGSFSTLEIQRTEQGDSAMYLCASSGGTSGRDDEQYFGPGTRLTVT.

This chain connects TRBV6-5 to TRBJ1-2; TRBD1 agrees at 7 bases. The CDR3 is 14 residues long. V was pared by 7 bases and J by 0 bases, with 5 bases of the junction left unmatched. The germline V gene encodes CDR1 MNHEY and CDR2 SVGAGI. The CDR3: CASTDREANYGYTF. In nucleotides, the CDR3 is TGTGCCAGCACCGACAGGGAGGCTAACTATGGCTACACCTTC.

This chain's CDR3 is CASSIRGRGDTQYF. The CDR3 nucleotides read TGTGCCAGTAGTATTCGTGGGAGGGGTGATACGCAGTATTTT. The chain couples TRBV19 to TRBJ2-3; 7 bases are shared with TRBD2. The CDR3 runs to 14 residues. The V gene end was trimmed by 3 bases and the J gene end by 6 bases; junction bases not matched to a gene: 6. Germline values: CDR1 LNHDA, CDR2 SQIVND (reference sequence).

The chain has TRBV5-1 and TRBJ1-1; the match to TRBD1 covers 9 bases. In germline, CDR1 is SGHRS, CDR2 YFSETQ. V dropped 0 bases and J dropped 3; count of bases not matched to a gene: 3. CDR3 size: 15 residues. CDR3 nucleotide sequence: TGCGCCAGCAGCTTGGGACAGGGGGGATACACTGAAGCTTTCTTT. It is translated as CASSLGQGGYTEAFF.

The rearrangement uses TRBV7-9 and TRBJ2-7; 11 bases line up with TRBD2. The CDR3 covers 15 residues. J lost 5 bases, V lost 5 bases, and 8 bases had no gene match. CDR1 and CDR2 from the germline V gene are SEHNR and FQNEAQ (reference sequence). The CDR3 region is CASSRIAGGQDEQYF. The DNA for the CDR3 is TGTGCCAGCAGCCGAATAGCGGGAGGGCAAGACGAGCAGTACTTC.

To note about this clone: Germline is not matched at one junction end, which may reflect a read error. The V gene is TRBV2, the J gene TRBJ1-1; D ambiguous. Germline V gives CDR1 SNHLY, CDR2 FYNNEI. The CDR3 extends over 14 amino acids. The CDR3 bases are TGTGCCAGCTGTGAGGGCGAGCTAAACACTGAAGCTTTCTTT. Amino acid sequence: CASCEGELNTEAFF.

The chain joins TRBV5-4 to TRBJ2-3, with D possibly being TRBD1 (5 bases). The germline V and J ends were trimmed by 5 bases and 4 bases, with 17 bases remaining between them. The CDR3 is made up of 15 amino acids. The germline V gene encodes CDR1 SGHNT and CDR2 YYREEE (reference sequence). CDR3 DNA: TGTGCCAGCAGTAGGGCGGACATAGCCCCAGATACGCAGTATTTT. Translating gives CASSRADIAPDTQYF.

The gene calls are TRBV27 and TRBJ2-7; 7 positions match TRBD2. CDR1 is MNHEY and CDR2 is SMNVEV in the germline V gene (reference sequence). V dropped 6 bases and J dropped 13; count of bases not matched to a gene: 15. The CDR3 totals 13 residues. Here the CDR3 reads CASRRPSGQSYYF. The DNA for the CDR3 is TGTGCCAGCAGGCGACCTAGCGGCCAAAGCTATTACTTC.

The J gene is TRBJ2-5, the V gene TRBV28; 10 positions agree with TRBD1. This CDR3 is built from 16 residues. Germline-derived CDR1 and CDR2 are MDHEN and SYDVKM. The V segment lost 5 bases and the J segment 4 bases; nucleotides outside the gene matches: 10. This CDR3 reads CASSPGTGVRGETQYF. CDR3 sequence (DNA): TGTGCCAGCAGTCCCGGGACAGGGGTTAGAGGAGAGACCCAGTACTTC.

The J gene is TRBJ2-3, the V gene TRBV27; 8 bases fit TRBD2. Trimming at V came to 5 bases and at J to 0 bases, leaving 7 bases not matched to a gene. The CDR3 length is 16 residues. Germline lookup yields CDR1 MNHEY and CDR2 SMNVEV (reference sequence). This chain's CDR3 is CASSITSGASTDTQYF. The CDR3 DNA follows: TGTGCCAGCAGTATCACTAGCGGTGCTAGCACAGATACGCAGTATTTT.

Here the CDR3 reads CASSPAGLWGYTF. The DNA for the CDR3 is TGTGCCAGCAGCCCAGCAGGCTTGTGGGGCTACACCTTC. The chain joins TRBV25-1 to TRBJ1-2; D is ambiguous. The CDR3 length is 13 residues. V lost 6 bases, J lost 8 bases, and 16 bases lay in between. The germline gives CDR1 MGHDK, CDR2 SYGVNS.

V usage is TRBV4-3 and J usage is TRBJ1-1; D unclear. Trimming removed 3 bases at V and 4 bases at J, with 15 bases between. Germline V CDR1 and CDR2: LGHNA, YSLEER. This CDR3 is built from 15 residues. The CDR3 DNA reads TGCGCCAGCAGCCAGTTCCTGCAGGTTCCCACTGAAGCTTTCTTT. Translation gives CASSQFLQVPTEAFF.

CDR3 coding DNA: TGTGCCAGCTCACCGAACTATAGCAATCAGCCCCAGCATTTT. It specifies CASSPNYSNQPQHF. The rearrangement joins TRBV18 to TRBJ1-5; D call uncertain. Deletions cut 3 bases from V and 0 bases from J, with 6 bases between. There are 14 residues in the CDR3. Germline V CDR1 and CDR2: KGHSH, LQKENI.

The chain combines TRBV18 with TRBJ1-1, with a weak D call TRBD1 (5 bases). The CDR3 length is 14 residues. The V end lost 6 bases, the J end lost 3 bases, and 14 bases lay between the germline ends. From germline, CDR1 is KGHSH and CDR2 LQKENI. CDR3 residues: CASSAGRWDTEAFF. As DNA, the CDR3 is TGTGCCAGCTCCGCGGGGCGGTGGGACACTGAAGCTTTCTTT. Complete variable domain (other parts from reference TRBV18 and TRBJ1-1): NAGVMQNPRHLVRRRGQEARLRCSPMKGHSHVYWYRQLPEEGLKFMVYLQKENIIDESGMPKERFSAEFPKEGPSILRIQQVVRGDSAAYFCASSAGRWDTEAFFGQGTRLTVV.

V is TRBV5-6 and J is TRBJ2-7, with a possible D match to TRBD2 (6 bases). Trimming left V 4 bases short and J 8 bases short, with 25 bases between. CDR1 SGHDT and CDR2 YYEEEE come from the germline V gene. The CDR3 runs 16 residues. CDR3 DNA: TGTGCCAGCAGCGTATGGACTTCCGGGAGAACGGATCAGCAGTACTTC. Translated: CASSVWTSGRTDQQYF.

This chain uses TRBV2 with TRBJ2-7; 7 bases map to TRBD1. This CDR3 is built from 13 residues. Looked up from germline, CDR1 is SNHLY and CDR2 is FYNNEI. V was pared by 4 bases and J by 3 bases, with 3 bases of the junction left unmatched. The CDR3 spells CASSGTGVYEQYF. CDR3 in DNA: TGTGCCAGCAGTGGCACAGGGGTCTACGAGCAGTACTTC.

The chain uses TRBV4-2 and TRBJ2-3; TRBD2 aligns across 7 bases. Per the germline V gene, CDR1 is LGHNA and CDR2 is YNFKEQ. The CDR3 consists of 18 residues. V was pared by 4 bases and J by 2 bases, with 15 bases of the junction left unmatched. For the CDR3, the DNA is TGTGCCAGCAGCCGAAAGGTCTTCCGGGACTACCCCACAGATACGCAGTATTTT. Translation: CASSRKVFRDYPTDTQYF.

The CDR3 is CASSLAPNYNTEAFF. As DNA, the CDR3 is TGTGCCAGCAGCTTAGCTCCCAATTATAACACTGAAGCTTTCTTT. The V gene is TRBV5-5, the J gene TRBJ1-1; no clear D. Germline loops: CDR1 SGHKS, CDR2 YYEKEE (reference sequence). The CDR3 totals 15 residues. V shed 2 bases and J shed 2 bases, with 13 bases lying between them.

The chain carries TRBV30 and TRBJ1-4; the match to TRBD1 covers 8 bases. This CDR3 comprises 14 residues. CDR1 is GTSNPN and CDR2 is SVGIG in the germline V gene (reference sequence). V dropped 6 bases and J dropped 3; count of bases not matched to a gene: 6. The DNA of the CDR3 is TGTGCCTGTGATCACAGGGGGGCTAATGAAAAACTGTTTTTT. The encoded protein is CACDHRGANEKLFF.

The chain couples TRBV6-5 to TRBJ2-7, with D possibly TRBD2 on 6 matching bases. The CDR3 is 14 amino acids. Trimming took off 7 bases at V and 4 bases at J, with 17 bases between the two ends. Germline-derived CDR1 and CDR2 are MNHEY and SVGAGI. CDR3 sequence (DNA): TGTGCCAGCACCCCGAAGATCGGGAGTTACGAGCAGTACTTC. It yields the protein CASTPKIGSYEQYF.

The rearrangement uses TRBV7-2 and TRBJ2-7; no clear D gene. This CDR3 spans 15 amino acids. CDR1 is SGHTA, CDR2 FQGNSA, per germline. Between the trimmed V and J ends, which lost 1 base and 1 base, there was a span of 11 bases. The CDR3, as DNA: TGTGCCAGCAGCTTAGATGCGGCACTTTCCTACGAGCAGTACTTC. This encodes CASSLDAALSYEQYF.

CDR3 coding DNA: TGTGCCAGCAGTTACTCGACACTCTCTGGAAACACCATATATTTT. Encoded protein: CASSYSTLSGNTIYF. The V gene is TRBV6-6, the J gene TRBJ1-3; no definite D call. The CDR3 runs 15 residues. With 0 bases removed from V and 0 bases from J, the gap between germline ends came to 6 bases. CDR1 MNHNY and CDR2 SVGAGI come from the germline V gene (reference sequence).

The chain joins TRBV5-6 to TRBJ2-7; D might be TRBD2 (6 bases). This CDR3 is 14 amino acids long. V shed 4 bases and J shed 4 bases, with 15 bases lying between them. CDR1 is SGHDT, CDR2 YYEEEE, per germline. CDR3 sequence (DNA): TGTGCCAGCAGCACGGGACTGGTTTTTTACGAGCAGTACTTC. As protein: CASSTGLVFYEQYF.

This chain joins TRBV2 and TRBJ1-4; D is perhaps TRBD1 (5 bases). The CDR3 has 14 residues. Trimming cost V 6 bases and J 8 bases, with 16 bases left between them. The germline V gene has CDR1 SNHLY and CDR2 FYNNEI. In DNA form, the CDR3 reads TGTGCCAGCAGCGCGGCAGGGATTTGGGAAAAACTGTTTTTT. The encoded protein is CASSAAGIWEKLFF.

The gene calls are TRBV5-1 and TRBJ2-7; the D is unclear. V was clipped by 7 bases and J by 3 bases, with 17 bases between them. This CDR3 is built from 14 residues. Germline V gives CDR1 SGHRS, CDR2 YFSETQ. CDR3 loop: CASGSGENHYEQYF. CDR3 sequence (DNA): TGCGCCAGCGGCTCTGGAGAGAATCACTACGAGCAGTACTTC.

The chain is built from TRBV27 and TRBJ1-2; D is uncertain. The germline V gene encodes CDR1 MNHEY and CDR2 SMNVEV (reference sequence). This CDR3 comprises 14 residues. V lost 0 bases to trimming and J lost 6 bases, with 11 bases between them. This CDR3 is CASSLSWARDGYTF. In DNA form, the CDR3 reads TGTGCCAGCAGTTTATCGTGGGCGCGCGATGGCTACACCTTC.